The text below deals with one TCR beta chain. The antigen remains undetermined. The germline gives CDR1 SGHRS, CDR2 YFSETQ. This CDR3 comprises 17 residues. Trimming shortened V by 0 bases and J by 3 bases, and 18 bases separated the two germline ends. These data originate in a study of T cell responses to AZD1222 COVID-19 vaccine. Study background: Analysis merged second doses at about 4 or about 12 weeks. Notes on the study in general: Nearly half of spike-specific TCRs reportedly go after variant regions that carry no mutations.

TCRdb keeps only in-frame clones here, not all; method: immunoSEQ multiplex PCR. The top ten hold 4.5% to 6% of the sample, which has 85,000 to 120,000 clones, around 83% seen once. V gene TRBV5-1 combines with J gene TRBJ1-1, with D unclear. This receptor was obtained from an adult in good health. Sample: peripheral blood, taken on day 0 of AZD1222 vaccination. The CDR3 DNA is TGCGCCAGCAGCTTGGAGATACGGCGGGGTTCGGACACTGAAGCTTTCTTT. Encoded protein: CASSLEIRRGSDTEAFF.